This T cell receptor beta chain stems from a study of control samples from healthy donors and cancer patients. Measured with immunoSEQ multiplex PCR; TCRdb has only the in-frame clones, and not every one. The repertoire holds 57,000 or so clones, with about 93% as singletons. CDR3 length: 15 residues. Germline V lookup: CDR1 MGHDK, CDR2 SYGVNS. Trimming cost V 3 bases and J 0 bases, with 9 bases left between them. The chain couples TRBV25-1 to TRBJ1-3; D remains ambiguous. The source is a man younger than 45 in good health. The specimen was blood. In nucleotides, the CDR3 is TGTGCCAGCAGTGACGGACGGACCTCTGGAAACACCATATATTTT. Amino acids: CASSDGRTSGNTIYF.